This passage covers 16 T cell receptor beta chains from one sample sequenced in a study of blood T cell repertoires in COVID-19. Method: immunoSEQ multiplex PCR; TCRdb's copy keeps in-frame clones and lacks some. The sample has some 170,000 clones, more than 65% seen once. The sample comprised PBMCs or T cells enriched from blood (not recorded which). Source of these receptors: a man aged 50 to 59 who had recovered from COVID-19.

The rearrangement joins TRBV11-2 to TRBJ2-7; 7 bases map to TRBD2. With 5 bases clipped from V and 4 bases from J, the junction kept 2 bases outside the gene matches. CDR1 is SGHAT, CDR2 FQNNGV, per germline. The CDR3 has 12 amino acids. The CDR3 region has the DNA TGTGCCAGCAGCGTGGGAGGGTACGAGCAGTACTTC. This encodes CASSVGGYEQYF.

The chain combines TRBV14 with TRBJ2-1; TRBD2 aligns across 11 bases. The CDR3 loop spans 16 amino acids. Germline V CDR1 and CDR2: SGHDN, FVKESK. Trimming took 2 bases from V and 7 from J; bases not matched to a gene: 7. The CDR3 DNA reads as TGTGCCAGCAGCCAACGTAGCGGGGGGGCCGGGAATGAGCAGTTCTTC. Residues: CASSQRSGGAGNEQFF. The full variable domain, its missing parts supplied by reference TRBV14 and TRBJ2-1, is EAGVTQFPSHSVIEKGQTVTLRCDPISGHDNLYWYRRVMGKEIKFLLHFVKESKQDESGMPNNRFLAERTGGTYSTLKVQPAELEDSGVYFCASSQRSGGAGNEQFFGPGTRLTVL.

Comment on this clone: This CDR3 is also generated by other DNA sequences in the sample. The chain uses TRBV12-3 or TRBV12-4 and TRBJ1-2; D gene uncertain. The V and J ends lost 2 bases and 7 bases respectively, with 5 bases between them. There are 11 residues in the CDR3. The CDR3 region is CASSLTGGYTF. DNA for the CDR3: TGTGCCAGCAGTTTAACTGGTGGCTACACCTTC.

This clone was found a few times. Here the CDR3 reads CASSREGLLGQGNTEAFF. The DNA of the CDR3 is TGCGCCAGCAGCCGGGAGGGGTTGCTAGGACAGGGGAACACTGAAGCTTTCTTT. The chain employs TRBV4-1 and TRBJ1-1; 8 bases fit TRBD1. The length of the CDR3 is 18 residues. Germline V gene lookup returns CDR1 MGHRA and CDR2 YSYEKL. After removal of 4 bases from V and 1 base from J, the junction contained 14 bases not matched to a gene.

The V call is TRBV24-1, the J call TRBJ2-2; 9 positions agree with TRBD1. Unmatched junction bases numbered 5, after V lost 3 bases and J lost 4 bases. The CDR3 spans 16 residues. Germline V lookup: CDR1 KGHDR, CDR2 SFDVKD. CDR3 nucleotide sequence: TGTGCCACCAGTGATATCACAGGGGGCTTCACCGGGGAGCTGTTTTTT. Its translation is CATSDITGGFTGELFF.

The CDR3 here is CASSESRQGDTEAFF. For the CDR3, the DNA is TGTGCCAGCAGTGAATCCCGACAGGGGGATACTGAAGCTTTCTTT. The chain recombines TRBV25-1 with TRBJ1-1; 9 bases line up with TRBD1. This CDR3 has 15 residues. Germline values: CDR1 MGHDK, CDR2 SYGVNS. The J segment lost 5 bases and the V segment lost 1 base, leaving 5 bases of the junction unmatched.

The rearrangement joins TRBV6-6 to TRBJ2-7; the match to TRBD2 covers 10 bases. The CDR3 is 15 residues long. In germline, CDR1 is MNHNY, CDR2 SVGAGI (reference sequence). With V trimmed by 5 bases and J by 3 bases, 7 bases remained unmatched. CDR3 protein: CASSNGLAALYEQYF. The CDR3 DNA is TGTGCCAGCAGTAATGGACTAGCGGCCCTCTACGAGCAGTACTTC.

The chain joins TRBV19 to TRBJ1-1; weak D call: TRBD1 (6 bases). Germline lookup yields CDR1 LNHDA and CDR2 SQIVND (reference sequence). V was clipped by 6 bases and J by 6 bases, with 14 bases between them. This CDR3 contains 13 residues. The CDR3 region has the DNA TGTGCCAGTAGAACAGGGACCGTGGCTGAAGCTTTCTTT. Its translation: CASRTGTVAEAFF.

In this sample, this clone turned up many times. V is TRBV9 and J is TRBJ2-5, with D possibly matching TRBD2 (7 bases). V was trimmed by 0 bases and J by 5 bases, leaving 11 bases between them. The V gene's germline CDR1 is SGDLS and CDR2 YYNGEE. This CDR3 has 14 amino acids. Here the CDR3 reads CASSVAAGAETQYF. The CDR3 bases are TGTGCCAGCAGCGTAGCGGCGGGGGCGGAGACCCAGTACTTC.

This clone was seen a single time. J is TRBJ1-4 and V is TRBV3-1 (or the pseudogene TRBV3-2), with D perhaps matching TRBD1 (5 bases). Germline assignment: CDR1 LGHDT and CDR2 YNNKEL (reference sequence). The ends were cut back, 4 bases at V and 3 bases at J, with 21 bases in the middle. The CDR3 length is 18 residues. CDR3 amino acids: CASSRRGRAQLANEKLFF. CDR3 DNA: TGTGCCAGCAGCCGAAGGGGTCGGGCTCAGTTGGCTAATGAAAAACTGTTTTTT.

The chain carries TRBV7-9 and TRBJ2-7; 7 bases line up with TRBD1. The CDR3 runs to 15 residues. The V gene end was trimmed by 1 base and the J gene end by 5 bases; junction bases not matched to a gene: 8. Germline CDR1 and CDR2: SEHNR and FQNEAQ (reference sequence). The CDR3 DNA follows: TGTGCCAGCAGCTTAGGACGACAGGGCCTCGACGAGCAGTACTTC. Amino acids: CASSLGRQGLDEQYF. Full variable domain (rest looked up from reference TRBV7-9 and TRBJ2-7): DTGVSQNPRHKITKRGQNVTFRCDPISEHNRLYWYRQTLGQGPEFLTYFQNEAQLEKSRLLSDRFSAERPKGSFSTLEIQRTEQGDSAMYLCASSLGRQGLDEQYFGPGTRLTVT.

This chain connects TRBV3-1 (or the pseudogene TRBV3-2) to TRBJ2-7, with D possibly being TRBD2 (7 bases). Deletions cut 4 bases from V and 6 bases from J, with 10 bases between. The CDR3 loop spans 12 amino acids. Germline CDR1 and CDR2: LGHDT and YNNKEL (reference sequence). DNA for the CDR3: TGTGCCAGCAGCCGCGGGGGCATCGAGCAGTACTTC. Protein product: CASSRGGIEQYF.

This sequence joins TRBV7-2 and TRBJ2-3, with D possibly matching TRBD1 (6 bases). Germline loops: CDR1 SGHTA, CDR2 FQGNSA. Trimming stripped 1 base from V and 6 bases from J, with 11 bases between. This CDR3 is 14 amino acids long. The CDR3 sequence: CASSLEGTGDTQYF. The CDR3 bases are TGTGCCAGCAGCTTAGAAGGTACAGGGGATACGCAGTATTTT.

The chain has TRBV4-1 and TRBJ1-3; no definite D call. This CDR3 region has 15 residues. V dropped 0 bases and J dropped 0 bases, with 6 bases sitting between them. Germline CDR1 MGHRA, CDR2 YSYEKL. The CDR3 spells CASSQDESSGNTIYF. CDR3 DNA sequence: TGCGCCAGCAGCCAAGATGAGAGCTCTGGAAACACCATATATTTT.

V gene TRBV20-1 combines with J gene TRBJ1-1; maybe TRBD1 (5 bases). From germline, CDR1 is DFQATT and CDR2 SNEGSKA (reference sequence). The CDR3 length is 14 residues. V lost 3 bases, J lost 4 bases, and 15 bases lay in between. CDR3 sequence reads: CSASWSPQGTEAFF. Here the CDR3 DNA reads TGCAGTGCTAGTTGGTCTCCTCAGGGCACTGAAGCTTTCTTT.

The rearrangement joins TRBV7-8 to TRBJ2-1; D is ambiguous. Per germline, CDR1 SGHVS and CDR2 FQNEAQ. This CDR3 comprises 15 residues. Deletions cut 1 base from V and 0 bases from J, with 7 bases between. The CDR3 here is CASSLDVSSYNEQFF. The CDR3 DNA follows: TGTGCCAGCAGCTTAGACGTGAGCTCCTACAATGAGCAGTTCTTC.